This TCR beta chain was captured by sequencing in a study of spatial heterogeneity in lung cancer. General study findings and limits: For expanded intratumoral alpha and beta TCRs, counts tracked tumor mutation counts.

Each CDR3 protein gets one entry after TCRdb re-called the 5' RACE reads with MiXCR. The sample yields about 100,000 distinct CDR3 sequences, approximately 4.7% seen once. Time point denoted: sample taken at primary tumor resection. The CDR3 covers 13 residues. Looked up from germline, CDR1 is SNHLY and CDR2 is FYNNEI. V was pared by 4 bases and J by 6 bases, with 10 bases between. This clonotype was detected ten times or more. Its target is unknown. This chain joins TRBV2 and TRBJ2-1, with unresolved D. Sequenced here: lung tumor tissue, sampled at surgery. The sequence was obtained from a male donor with early-stage non-small cell lung cancer. The CDR3 spells CASSGATGNEQFF. In DNA, the CDR3 is TGTGCCAGCAGTGGCGCGACTGGCAATGAGCAGTTCTTC.